These 7 T cell receptor beta chains were all obtained from the same sample, sequenced in a study of PD-L1 blockade in urothelial cancer (dated by TCRdb to about 2017). Library preparation employed the immunoSEQ multiplex PCR assay. The immuneACCESS repertoire file appears here via TCRdb, limited to in-frame rearrangements. These files lack a portion of the clones; in checked studies, under half of the deficit traces to unresolved V genes, and the cause of the others is not known. This sample comprises 100,000 to 150,000 clones, approximately 84% of them detected only once. Under 3.5% of the sample belongs to the ten largest clones. Sample time point, as interpreted from the label and publication: pretreatment peripheral blood. The sequencing used PBMCs, collected around atezolizumab (anti-PD-L1) treatment. The source of these receptors is a man between 45 and 60 years old with urothelial cancer.

This clone was seen only once. V usage is TRBV7-8 and J usage is TRBJ2-1; D may be TRBD1 (6 bases). Germline V gene sequence: CDR1 SGHVS, CDR2 FQNEAQ. Trimming removed 3 bases at V and 1 base at J, with 16 bases between. The CDR3 contains 17 residues. CDR3 loop: CASSFLGGSGSYNEQFF. CDR3 DNA sequence: TGTGCCAGCAGCTTCCTAGGGGGTTCCGGTTCCTACAATGAGCAGTTCTTC. Supplemented by reference TRBV7-8 and TRBJ2-1, the full variable domain reads GAGVSQSPRYKVAKRGQDVALRCDPISGHVSLFWYQQALGQGPEFLTYFQNEAQLDKSGLPSDRFFAERPEGSVSTLKIQRTQQEDSAVYLCASSFLGGSGSYNEQFFGPGTRLTVL.

V gene TRBV5-1 combines with J gene TRBJ1-1; perhaps TRBD1 as D (6 bases). The CDR3 is 17 residues long. Germline CDR1 is SGHRS and CDR2 is YFSETQ. Trimming pared 0 bases from V and 1 base from J, leaving 16 bases between. The CDR3 nucleotides read TGCGCCAGCAGCTTGGAACGGGGGGGCCTAAGGAACACTGAAGCTTTCTTT. It translates to CASSLERGGLRNTEAFF.

The chain links TRBV7-9 to TRBJ1-2; unclear D gene. Germline CDR1 is SEHNR and CDR2 is FQNEAQ (reference sequence). V gave up 2 bases and J gave up 1 base, with 14 bases separating them. The CDR3 covers 16 residues. The CDR3, as DNA: TGTGCCAGCAGCTTACGGAGGGATTCCGATAACTATGGCTACACCTTC. Protein sequence: CASSLRRDSDNYGYTF.

This chain connects TRBV7-2 to TRBJ1-1, with unresolved D. V was clipped by 2 bases and J by 4 bases, with 14 bases between them. The CDR3 spans 15 residues. Per germline, CDR1 SGHTA and CDR2 FQGNSA. CDR3 in DNA: TGTGCCAGCAGCTTAACTTTCTCTAGATCCACTGAAGCTTTCTTT. This translates into CASSLTFSRSTEAFF. Filled out from reference TRBV7-2 and TRBJ1-1, the complete variable domain reads GAGVSQSPSNKVTEKGKDVELRCDPISGHTALYWYRQSLGQGLEFLIYFQGNSAPDKSGLPSDRFSAERTGGSVSTLTIQRTQQEDSAVYLCASSLTFSRSTEAFFGQGTRLTVV.

This sequence joins TRBV7-8 and TRBJ1-5; D gene uncertain. CDR1 is SGHVS, CDR2 FQNEAQ, per germline. V was clipped by 5 bases and J by 0 bases, with 11 bases between them. This CDR3 has 15 amino acids. This chain's CDR3 is CASSPMRSSNQPQHF. The CDR3 DNA sequence: TGTGCCAGCAGCCCCATGCGGAGTAGCAATCAGCCCCAGCATTTT.

The gene calls are TRBV14 and TRBJ1-2, with D hard to call. The CDR3 has 13 amino acids. V lost 5 bases and J 8 bases, leaving 15 bases between the germline ends. Germline loops: CDR1 SGHDN, CDR2 FVKESK. CDR3 amino acids: CASSSGLSRGYTF. CDR3 in DNA: TGTGCCAGCAGCAGTGGCCTCTCGAGGGGCTACACCTTC. The variable domain in full, with the rest retrieved from reference TRBV14 and TRBJ1-2, is EAGVTQFPSHSVIEKGQTVTLRCDPISGHDNLYWYRRVMGKEIKFLLHFVKESKQDESGMPNNRFLAERTGGTYSTLKVQPAELEDSGVYFCASSSGLSRGYTFGSGTRLTVV.

This chain uses TRBV7-8 with TRBJ2-3, with D possibly being TRBD2 (9 bases). The CDR3 runs 17 residues. Trimming left V 5 bases short and J 1 base short, with 19 bases between. Per the germline V gene, CDR1 is SGHVS and CDR2 is FQNEAQ. CDR3 loop: CASSAGGAGGGTDTQYF. The CDR3 region has the DNA TGTGCCAGCAGCGCGGGGGGGGCAGGGGGCGGCACAGATACGCAGTATTTT.